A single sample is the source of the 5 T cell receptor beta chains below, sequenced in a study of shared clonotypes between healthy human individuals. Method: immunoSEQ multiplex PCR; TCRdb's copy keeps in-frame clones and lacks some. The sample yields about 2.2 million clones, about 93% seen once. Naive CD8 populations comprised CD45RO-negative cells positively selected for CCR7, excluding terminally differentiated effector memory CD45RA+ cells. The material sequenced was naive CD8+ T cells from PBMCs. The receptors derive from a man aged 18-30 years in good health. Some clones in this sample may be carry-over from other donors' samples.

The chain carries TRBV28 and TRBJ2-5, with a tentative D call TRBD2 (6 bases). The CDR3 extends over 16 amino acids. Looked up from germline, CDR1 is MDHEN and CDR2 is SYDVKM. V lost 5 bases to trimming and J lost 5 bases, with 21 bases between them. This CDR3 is CASSPTTADGGETQYF. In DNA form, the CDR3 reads TGTGCCAGCAGTCCGACCACGGCGGACGGAGGGGAGACCCAGTACTTC.

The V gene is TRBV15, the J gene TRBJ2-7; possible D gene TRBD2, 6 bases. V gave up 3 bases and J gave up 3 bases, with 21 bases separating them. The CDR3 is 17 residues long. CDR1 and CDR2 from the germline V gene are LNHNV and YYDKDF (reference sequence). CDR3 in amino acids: CATSRQYPGRLDYEQYF. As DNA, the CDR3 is TGTGCCACCAGCAGGCAATACCCGGGGAGGTTAGACTACGAGCAGTACTTC.

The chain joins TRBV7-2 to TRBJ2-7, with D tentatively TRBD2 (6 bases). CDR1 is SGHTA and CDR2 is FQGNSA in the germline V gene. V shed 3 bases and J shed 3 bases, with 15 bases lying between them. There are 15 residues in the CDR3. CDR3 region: CASSLGGAGYYEQYF. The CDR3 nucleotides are TGTGCCAGCAGCTTGGGCGGGGCAGGGTACTACGAGCAGTACTTC. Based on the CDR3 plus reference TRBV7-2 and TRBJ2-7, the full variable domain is GAGVSQSPSNKVTEKGKDVELRCDPISGHTALYWYRQSLGQGLEFLIYFQGNSAPDKSGLPSDRFSAERTGGSVSTLTIQRTQQEDSAVYLCASSLGGAGYYEQYFGPGTRLTVT.

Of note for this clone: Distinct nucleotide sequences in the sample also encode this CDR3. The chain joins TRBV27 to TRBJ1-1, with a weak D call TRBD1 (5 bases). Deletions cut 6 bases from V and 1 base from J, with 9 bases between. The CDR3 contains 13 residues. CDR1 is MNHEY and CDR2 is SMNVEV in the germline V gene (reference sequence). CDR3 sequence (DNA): TGTGCCAGCAGCCCCGGGGCGAACACTGAAGCTTTCTTT. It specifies CASSPGANTEAFF.

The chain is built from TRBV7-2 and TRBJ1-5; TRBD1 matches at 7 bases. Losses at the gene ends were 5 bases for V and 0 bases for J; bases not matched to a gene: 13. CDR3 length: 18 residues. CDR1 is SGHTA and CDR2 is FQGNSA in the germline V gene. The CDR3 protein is CASSPFLGTVHSNQPQHF. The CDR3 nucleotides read TGTGCCAGCAGCCCGTTCCTCGGGACAGTCCATAGCAATCAGCCCCAGCATTTT. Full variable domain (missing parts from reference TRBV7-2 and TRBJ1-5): GAGVSQSPSNKVTEKGKDVELRCDPISGHTALYWYRQSLGQGLEFLIYFQGNSAPDKSGLPSDRFSAERTGGSVSTLTIQRTQQEDSAVYLCASSPFLGTVHSNQPQHFGDGTRLSIL.